The T cell receptor beta chain described here comes from a study of T-cell reconstitution after alpha-beta-depleted transplantation in children. Points from the study as a whole: About two months after transplant, alpha-beta T cells reportedly came from several hundred expanded graft clones. Certain patients had high TCRbeta diversity at day 60, and it came from recipient T cells and thymic progenitors that survived. T-cell numbers and diversity one year post-transplant derived largely from freshly generated T cells.

Preparation of the TCRbeta library involved a method that used unique molecular identifiers. TCRdb called the PCR reads again in MiXCR, with one record for every CDR3 protein. This sample has 90,000 to 100,000 distinct CDR3 sequences, with about 22% found just once. Concerning this clonotype itself: Its antigen is not identified. A much larger clonotype is one base distant, so this may be a read error.

This specimen consisted of PBMCs, obtained before TCRalphabeta/CD19-depleted stem cell transplant. The source of this sequence is a boy aged 2 to 9 with acute lymphoblastic leukemia, due to receive a stem cell transplant.

The CDR3 nucleotides are TGTGCCAGCAGCTGGGGACAGGGCTACAATGAGCAGTTCTTC. Protein sequence: CASSWGQGYNEQFF. V and J are TRBV7-9 and TRBJ2-1, with 9 nucleotides matching TRBD1. With V trimmed by 4 bases and J by 3 bases, 1 base remained unmatched. The CDR3 is 14 residues long. Germline CDR1 reads SEHNR; CDR2 reads FQNEAQ (reference sequence). The whole variable domain, remainder taken from reference TRBV7-9 and TRBJ2-1, is DTGVSQNPRHKITKRGQNVTFRCDPISEHNRLYWYRQTLGQGPEFLTYFQNEAQLEKSRLLSDRFSAERPKGSFSTLEIQRTEQGDSAMYLCASSWGQGYNEQFFGPGTRLTVL.